This T cell receptor beta chain was found in a study of siplizumab effects on memory and regulatory T cells. On this clone itself: Its antigen is currently unknown.

Assaying covered roughly 92,000 TCR templates per sample. Assay used: immunoSEQ multiplex PCR; TCRdb lists only in-frame clones, some missing. Of about 100,000 clones in the sample, approximately 94% are singletons; the top ten hold approximately 1.4%. The CDR3 contains 15 residues. Study observations and caveats: Roughly 75-96% of proliferating clones (CD4+ or CD8+) could not be assigned a naive or memory phenotype. On average, about 69% of mappable alloreactive CD4+ clones were Treg-derived under siplizumab, against about 27% in controls. In unstimulated cells, naive T cells appeared more diverse than memory T cells and seemed major alloresponse contributors.

This receptor was obtained from a human donor in good health. Sequencing was performed on non-Treg CD4+ T cells sorted from blood. This chain connects TRBV21-1 to TRBJ2-7; the table's D call TRBD1 went unverified against the DNA. TRBV21-1 counts as a pseudogene. CDR3 DNA sequence: TGTGCCAGCAGCAGACAGGGGCGCCCCTCCTACGAGCAGTACTTC. This codes for CASSRQGRPSYEQYF.